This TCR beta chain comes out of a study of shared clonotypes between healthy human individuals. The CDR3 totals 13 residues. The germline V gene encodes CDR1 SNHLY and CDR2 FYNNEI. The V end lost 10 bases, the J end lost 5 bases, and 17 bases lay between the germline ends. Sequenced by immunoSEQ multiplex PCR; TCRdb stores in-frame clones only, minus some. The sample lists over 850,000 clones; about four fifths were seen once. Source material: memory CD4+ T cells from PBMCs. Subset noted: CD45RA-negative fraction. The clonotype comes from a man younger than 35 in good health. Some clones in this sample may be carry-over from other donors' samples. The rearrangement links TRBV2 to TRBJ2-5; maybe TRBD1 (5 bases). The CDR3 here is CATSPQGRETQYF. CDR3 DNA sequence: TGTGCCACCTCGCCTCAGGGTAGGGAGACCCAGTACTTC.